What follows are 9 T cell receptor beta chains derived from one specimen sequenced in a study of T cell responses to AZD1222 COVID-19 vaccine. Clones were read by immunoSEQ multiplex PCR, and TCRdb kept only the in-frame ones, dropping some. This sample yields 100,000 or so clones, of which 80% to 90% are seen a single time; about a tenth belongs to the top ten. The specimen was peripheral blood, collected 28 days after the second AZD1222 dose. These TCRs come from an adult who received the AZD1222 COVID-19 vaccine.

The chain employs TRBV3-1 (or the pseudogene TRBV3-2) and TRBJ1-3; 7 bases are a match to TRBD1. This CDR3 has 14 residues. V shed 4 bases, J shed 4 bases, and the junction held 4 bases outside the gene matches. Germline V CDR1 and CDR2: LGHDT, YNNKEL (reference sequence). Here the CDR3 DNA reads TGTGCCAGCAGCCCCAGGGGGGGAGGAAACACCATATATTTT. This codes for CASSPRGGGNTIYF.

Concerning this clone itself: This sample includes further DNA sequences coding for the same CDR3. The chain links TRBV3-1 (or the pseudogene TRBV3-2) to TRBJ1-1, with D uncertain. V was trimmed by 1 base and J by 4 bases, leaving 4 bases between them. This CDR3 region has 12 residues. The germline V gene has CDR1 LGHDT and CDR2 YNNKEL (reference sequence). CDR3 residues: CASSQGLTEAFF. The CDR3 region has the DNA TGTGCCAGCAGCCAAGGACTCACTGAAGCTTTCTTT.

This clone was detected only once. This chain joins TRBV5-1 and TRBJ2-7; possible D gene TRBD2, 6 bases. Germline CDR1 and CDR2: SGHRS and YFSETQ. V dropped 4 bases and J dropped 4 bases, with 15 bases sitting between them. The CDR3 is made up of 14 amino acids. The CDR3 reads CASSRSPGVYEQYF. CDR3 nucleotide sequence: TGCGCCAGCAGCCGAAGTCCGGGGGTTTACGAGCAGTACTTC. The variable domain in full, with the rest retrieved from reference TRBV5-1 and TRBJ2-7, is KAGVTQTPRYLIKTRGQQVTLSCSPISGHRSVSWYQQTPGQGLQFLFEYFSETQRNKGNFPGRFSGRQFSNSRSEMNVSTLELGDSALYLCASSRSPGVYEQYFGPGTRLTVT.

The gene calls are TRBV5-1 and TRBJ1-1; D uncertain. V was trimmed by 1 base and J by 2 bases, leaving 9 bases between them. There are 14 residues in the CDR3. CDR1 SGHRS and CDR2 YFSETQ come from the germline V gene. Written as DNA, the CDR3 is TGCGCCAGCAGCTTGTGGGGATTAAACACTGAAGCTTTCTTT. This encodes CASSLWGLNTEAFF.

In its sample, this clone was seen a few times. The V and J genes are TRBV5-6 and TRBJ1-2, with D tentatively TRBD1 (5 bases). There are 12 residues in the CDR3. The germline V and J ends were trimmed by 4 bases and 12 bases, with 16 bases remaining between them. Germline loops: CDR1 SGHDT, CDR2 YYEEEE. CDR3 in amino acids: CASSLDGDGDTF. Here the CDR3 DNA reads TGTGCCAGCAGCCTAGACGGGGACGGGGACACCTTC.

This clone has just one count. The chain uses TRBV4-1 and TRBJ2-1; 10 bases line up with TRBD1. V shed 6 bases, J shed 2 bases, and the junction held 4 bases outside the gene matches. The CDR3 runs to 15 residues. From germline, CDR1 is MGHRA and CDR2 YSYEKL. CDR3 protein: CASSTGTGAYNEQFF. The CDR3, as DNA: TGCGCCAGCAGTACGGGGACAGGGGCCTACAATGAGCAGTTCTTC.

The gene calls are TRBV18 and TRBJ1-2, with 7 positions matching TRBD1. The CDR3 has 15 residues. The ends lost 0 bases at V and 2 bases at J; junction bases unmatched: 3. Germline values: CDR1 KGHSH, CDR2 LQKENI. As DNA, the CDR3 is TGTGCCAGCTCACCACCGTCCAGGGGGAACTATGGCTACACCTTC. Translation gives CASSPPSRGNYGYTF.

The J gene is TRBJ2-2, the V gene TRBV5-6, with 8 bases matching TRBD1. The V segment lost 5 bases and the J segment 1 base; nucleotides outside the gene matches: 4. This CDR3 contains 15 residues. In germline, CDR1 is SGHDT, CDR2 YYEEEE. The CDR3 coding sequence is TGTGCCAGCAGGAGGACAGGGTTGAACACCGGGGAGCTGTTTTTT. This gives the protein CASRRTGLNTGELFF. The complete variable domain, with remaining parts taken from reference TRBV5-6 and TRBJ2-2, reads DAGVTQSPTHLIKTRGQQVTLRCSPKSGHDTVSWYQQALGQGPQFIFQYYEEEERQRGNFPDRFSGHQFPNYSSELNVNALLLGDSALYLCASRRTGLNTGELFFGEGSRLTVL.

This clone showed up just once. This chain uses TRBV4-2 with TRBJ1-2; 8 nucleotides line up with TRBD1. With V trimmed by 4 bases and J by 4 bases, 5 bases remained unmatched. Germline V gene sequence: CDR1 LGHNA, CDR2 YNFKEQ. CDR3 length: 14 residues. DNA for the CDR3: TGTGCCAGCAGCCGAGCCGACAGGGGCTATGGCTACACCTTC. Protein: CASSRADRGYGYTF.